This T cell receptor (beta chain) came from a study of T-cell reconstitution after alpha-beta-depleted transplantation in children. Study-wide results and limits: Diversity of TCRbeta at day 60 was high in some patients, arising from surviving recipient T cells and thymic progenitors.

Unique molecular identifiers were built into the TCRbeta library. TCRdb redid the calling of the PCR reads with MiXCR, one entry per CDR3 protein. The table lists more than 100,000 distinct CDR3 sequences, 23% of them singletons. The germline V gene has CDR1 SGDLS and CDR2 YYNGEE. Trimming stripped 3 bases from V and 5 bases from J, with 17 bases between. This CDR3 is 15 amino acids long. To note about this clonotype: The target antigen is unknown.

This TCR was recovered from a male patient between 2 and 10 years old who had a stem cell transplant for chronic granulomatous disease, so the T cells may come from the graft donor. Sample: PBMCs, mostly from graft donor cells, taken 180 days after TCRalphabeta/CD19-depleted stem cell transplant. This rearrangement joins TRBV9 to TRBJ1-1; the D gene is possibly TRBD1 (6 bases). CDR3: CASSDFGGAGTEAFF. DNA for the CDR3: TGTGCCAGCAGCGACTTTGGGGGGGCTGGGACTGAAGCTTTCTTT. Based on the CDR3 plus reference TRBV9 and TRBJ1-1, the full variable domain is DSGVTQTPKHLITATGQRVTLRCSPRSGDLSVYWYQQSLDQGLQFLIQYYNGEERAKGNILERFSAQQFPDLHSELNLSSLELGDSALYFCASSDFGGAGTEAFFGQGTRLTVV.